This T cell receptor beta chain was sequenced during a study of blood T cell repertoires in COVID-19. The overall study: The samples span acute and convalescent COVID-19 from the United States, Italy and Spain.

In the study's own analysis: The authors estimated nucleated cell counts from reference gene primer amplification. Only in-frame clones appear in the TCRdb table, and some are missing; sequencing was by immunoSEQ multiplex PCR. V and J calls and clone size are as listed in that table; D and trimming were resolved from the DNA. Of more than 140,000 clones in the sample, 88% were seen once. Looked up from germline, CDR1 is LNHNV and CDR2 is YYDKDF (reference sequence). V was shortened by 0 bases and J by 5 bases, with 13 bases between the two germline ends. There are 15 residues in the CDR3. The chain links TRBV15 to TRBJ2-5, with D possibly TRBD1 on 6 matching bases. The receptor comes from an older woman with acute or convalescent COVID-19. Sequenced material: peripheral blood. The CDR3 DNA follows: TGTGCCACCAGCAGAGATGGGGGCAGTACTGAGACCCAGTACTTC. Translated, it gives CATSRDGGSTETQYF.